This T cell receptor beta chain comes out of a study of early T cells in non-severe SARS-CoV-2 infection. TCRdb re-called the 5' RACE reads through MiXCR, storing one row per CDR3 protein. This sample has 100,000 to 150,000 distinct CDR3 sequences, with 14% to 15% found just once. Germline loops: CDR1 SGHRS, CDR2 YFSETQ. The CDR3 has 14 residues. Trimming removed 5 bases from V and 7 bases from J; junction bases left unmatched: 6. This clonotype was seen a handful of times. The rearrangement uses TRBV5-1 and TRBJ1-5; 10 bases are a match to TRBD1. This receptor was taken from an adult who was a healthcare worker with PCR-confirmed SARS-CoV-2 infection or an uninfected control (not recorded which). Sequencing input: whole blood. The CDR3 is CASSPGTGDQPQHF. The CDR3, as DNA: TGCGCCAGCAGTCCCGGGACAGGGGACCAGCCCCAGCATTTT.